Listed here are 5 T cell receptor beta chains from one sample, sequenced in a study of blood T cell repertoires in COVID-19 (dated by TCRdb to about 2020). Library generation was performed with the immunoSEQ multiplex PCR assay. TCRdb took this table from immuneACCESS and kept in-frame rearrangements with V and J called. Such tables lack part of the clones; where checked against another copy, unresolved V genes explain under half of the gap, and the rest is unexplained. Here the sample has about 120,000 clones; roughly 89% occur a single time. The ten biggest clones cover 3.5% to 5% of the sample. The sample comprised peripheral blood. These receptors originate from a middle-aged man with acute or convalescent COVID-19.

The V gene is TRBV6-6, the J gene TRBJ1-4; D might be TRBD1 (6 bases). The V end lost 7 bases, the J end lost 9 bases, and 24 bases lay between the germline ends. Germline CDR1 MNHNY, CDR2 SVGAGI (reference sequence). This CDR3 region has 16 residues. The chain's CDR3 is CASTPGGGATTQKLFF. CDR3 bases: TGTGCCAGCACCCCGGGGGGGGGCGCAACCACTCAAAAACTGTTTTTT.

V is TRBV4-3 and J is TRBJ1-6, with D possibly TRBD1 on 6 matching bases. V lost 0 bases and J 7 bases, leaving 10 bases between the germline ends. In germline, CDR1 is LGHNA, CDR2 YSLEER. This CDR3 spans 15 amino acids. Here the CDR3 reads CASSQEKDRNSPLHF. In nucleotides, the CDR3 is TGCGCCAGCAGCCAAGAAAAGGACAGAAATTCACCCCTCCACTTT.

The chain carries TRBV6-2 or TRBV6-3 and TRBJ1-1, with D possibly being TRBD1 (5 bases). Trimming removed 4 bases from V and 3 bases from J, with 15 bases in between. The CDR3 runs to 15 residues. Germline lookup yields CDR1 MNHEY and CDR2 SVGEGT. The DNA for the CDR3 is TGTGCCAGCAGTTCCGAGACAGCTATCTACACTGAAGCTTTCTTT. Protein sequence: CASSSETAIYTEAFF.

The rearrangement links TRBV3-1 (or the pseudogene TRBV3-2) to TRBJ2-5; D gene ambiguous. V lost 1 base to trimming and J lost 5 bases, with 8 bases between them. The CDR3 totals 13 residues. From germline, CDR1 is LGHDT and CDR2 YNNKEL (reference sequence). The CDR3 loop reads CASSQVAGETQYF. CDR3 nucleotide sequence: TGTGCCAGCAGCCAAGTAGCCGGCGAGACCCAGTACTTC.

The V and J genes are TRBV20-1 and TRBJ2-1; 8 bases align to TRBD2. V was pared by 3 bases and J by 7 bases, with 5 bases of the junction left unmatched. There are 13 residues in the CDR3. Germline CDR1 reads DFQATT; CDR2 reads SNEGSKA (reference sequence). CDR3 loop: CSASHGGENEQFF. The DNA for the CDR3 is TGCAGTGCTAGTCACGGGGGGGAGAATGAGCAGTTCTTC.